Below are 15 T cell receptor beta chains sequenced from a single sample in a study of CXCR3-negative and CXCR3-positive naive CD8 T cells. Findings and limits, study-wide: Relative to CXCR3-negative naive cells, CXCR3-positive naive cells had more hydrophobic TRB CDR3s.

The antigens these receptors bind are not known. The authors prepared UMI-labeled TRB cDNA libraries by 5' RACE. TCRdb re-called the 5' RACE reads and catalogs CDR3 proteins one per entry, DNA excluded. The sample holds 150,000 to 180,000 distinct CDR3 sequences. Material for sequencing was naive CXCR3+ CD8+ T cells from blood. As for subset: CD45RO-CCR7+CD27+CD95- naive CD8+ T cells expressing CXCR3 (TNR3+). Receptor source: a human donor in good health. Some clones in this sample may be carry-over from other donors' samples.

CDR3 amino acids: CASSEPTGDAGELFF. The chain recombines TRBV2 with TRBJ2-2; as DNA is missing, the TRBD1 call by TCRdb cannot be tested. The germline CDR1 and CDR2 sequences are SNHLY and FYNNEI. The CDR3 consists of 15 residues.

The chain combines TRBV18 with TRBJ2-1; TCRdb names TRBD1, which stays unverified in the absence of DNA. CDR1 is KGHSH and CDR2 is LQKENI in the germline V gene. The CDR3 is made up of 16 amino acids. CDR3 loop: CASSPPDPGDDNEQFF.

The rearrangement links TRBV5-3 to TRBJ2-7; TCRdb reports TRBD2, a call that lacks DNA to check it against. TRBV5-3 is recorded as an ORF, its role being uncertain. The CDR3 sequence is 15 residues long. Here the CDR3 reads CARNTSGLTSYEQYF.

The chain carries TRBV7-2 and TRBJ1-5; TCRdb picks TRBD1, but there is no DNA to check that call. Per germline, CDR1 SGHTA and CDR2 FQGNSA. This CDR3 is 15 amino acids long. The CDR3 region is CASSQEGAVGEPQHF. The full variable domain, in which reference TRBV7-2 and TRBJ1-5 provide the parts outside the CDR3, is GAGVSQSPSNKVTEKGKDVELRCDPISGHTALYWYRQSLGQGLEFLIYFQGNSAPDKSGLPSDRFSAERTGGSVSTLTIQRTQQEDSAVYLCASSQEGAVGEPQHFGDGTRLSIL.

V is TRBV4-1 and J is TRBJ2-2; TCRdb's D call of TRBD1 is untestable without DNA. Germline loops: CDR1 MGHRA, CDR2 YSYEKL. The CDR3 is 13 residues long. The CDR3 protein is CASSSSPGGELFF.

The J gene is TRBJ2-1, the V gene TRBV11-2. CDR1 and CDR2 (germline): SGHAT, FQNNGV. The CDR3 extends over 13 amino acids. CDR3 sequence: CASSLAGAHEQFF.

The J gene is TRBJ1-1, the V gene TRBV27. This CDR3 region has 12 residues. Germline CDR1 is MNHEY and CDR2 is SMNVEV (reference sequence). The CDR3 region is CASATGNTEAFF.

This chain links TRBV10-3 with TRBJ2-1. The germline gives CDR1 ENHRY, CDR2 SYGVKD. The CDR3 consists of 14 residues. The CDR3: CAISHSDNYNEQFF.

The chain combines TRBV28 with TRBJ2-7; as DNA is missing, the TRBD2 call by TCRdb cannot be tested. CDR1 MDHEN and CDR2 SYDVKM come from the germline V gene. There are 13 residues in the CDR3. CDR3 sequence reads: CASSLEAYYEQYF.

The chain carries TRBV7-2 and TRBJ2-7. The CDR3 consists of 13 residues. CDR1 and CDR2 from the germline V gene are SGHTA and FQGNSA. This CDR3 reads CASSYLRIYEQYF. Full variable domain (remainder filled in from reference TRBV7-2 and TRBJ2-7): GAGVSQSPSNKVTEKGKDVELRCDPISGHTALYWYRQSLGQGLEFLIYFQGNSAPDKSGLPSDRFSAERTGGSVSTLTIQRTQQEDSAVYLCASSYLRIYEQYFGPGTRLTVT.

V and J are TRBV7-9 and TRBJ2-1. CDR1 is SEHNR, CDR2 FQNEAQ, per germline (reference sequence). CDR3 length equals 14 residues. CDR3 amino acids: CASSLQNHYNEQFF.

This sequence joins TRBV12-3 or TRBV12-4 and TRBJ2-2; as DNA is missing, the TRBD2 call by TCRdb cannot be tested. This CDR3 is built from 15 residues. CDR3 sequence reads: CASSLRELNTGELFF.

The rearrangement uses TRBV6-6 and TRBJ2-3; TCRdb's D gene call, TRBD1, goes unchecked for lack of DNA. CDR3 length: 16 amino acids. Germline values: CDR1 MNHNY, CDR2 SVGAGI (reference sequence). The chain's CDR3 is CASSALVPVSTDTQYF.

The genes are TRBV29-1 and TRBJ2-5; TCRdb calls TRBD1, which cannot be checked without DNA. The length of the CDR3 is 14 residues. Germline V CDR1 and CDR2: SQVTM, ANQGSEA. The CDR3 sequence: CSVEDPWGRETQYF. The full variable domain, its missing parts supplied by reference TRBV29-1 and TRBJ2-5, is SAVISQKPSRDICQRGTSLTIQCQVDSQVTMMFWYRQQPGQSLTLIATANQGSEATYESGFVIDKFPISRPNLTFSTLTVSNMSPEDSSIYLCSVEDPWGRETQYFGPGTRLLVL.

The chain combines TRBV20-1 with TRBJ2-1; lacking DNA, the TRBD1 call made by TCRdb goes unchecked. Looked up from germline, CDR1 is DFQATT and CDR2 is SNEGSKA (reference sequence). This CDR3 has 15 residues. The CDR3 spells CSASPDSSSYNEQFF.